One and the same sample provided the 15 T cell receptor beta chains below, sequenced in a study of neurological immune-mediated disorders. TCRdb itself ran the 5' RACE reads through MiXCR, one entry per CDR3 protein. The sample includes approximately 74,000 distinct CDR3 sequences, 4% to 6% of them seen just once. Material for sequencing was PBMCs. These receptors all stem from a man between 18 and 29 years old with multiple sclerosis.

In its sample, this clonotype was seen many times. This sequence joins TRBV20-1 and TRBJ1-2; the D gene is possibly TRBD1 (5 bases). There are 14 residues in the CDR3. The germline V gene encodes CDR1 DFQATT and CDR2 SNEGSKA (reference sequence). The V end was cut by 0 bases, the J end by 1 base, with 9 bases between. Here the CDR3 DNA reads TGCAGTGCTAGAGATGTGGGGGTTAACTATGGCTACACCTTC. The encoded protein is CSARDVGVNYGYTF.

This clonotype was detected ten times or more. The chain links TRBV24-1 to TRBJ2-3, with 12 bases that match TRBD1. CDR1 and CDR2 from the germline V gene are KGHDR and SFDVKD. CDR3 length equals 14 residues. The V segment lost 7 bases and the J segment 3 bases; nucleotides outside the gene matches: 1. For the CDR3, the DNA is TGTGCCACCAGGGGACAGGGGGCAACAGATACGCAGTATTTT. Translated, it gives CATRGQGATDTQYF.

The table lists this clonotype with many counts. CDR3 protein: CATSILSNQPQHF. The CDR3 bases are TGTGCCACCAGCATACTTAGCAATCAGCCCCAGCATTTT. The rearrangement links TRBV15 to TRBJ1-5; D is undetermined. Trimming shortened V by 4 bases and J by 0 bases, and 4 bases separated the two germline ends. The germline gives CDR1 LNHNV, CDR2 YYDKDF (reference sequence). The CDR3 totals 13 residues.

This clonotype appeared many times. The chain has TRBV5-1 and TRBJ2-4, with TRBD2 identical over 9 bases. CDR3 length: 17 residues. The V gene end was trimmed by 3 bases and the J gene end by 5 bases; junction bases not matched to a gene: 12. The germline CDR1 and CDR2 sequences are SGHRS and YFSETQ. Here the CDR3 reads CASSSGGLALLENIQYF. The CDR3 DNA sequence: TGCGCCAGCAGCTCGGGGGGACTAGCCTTGCTCGAAAACATTCAGTACTTC. Full variable domain (rest looked up from reference TRBV5-1 and TRBJ2-4): KAGVTQTPRYLIKTRGQQVTLSCSPISGHRSVSWYQQTPGQGLQFLFEYFSETQRNKGNFPGRFSGRQFSNSRSEMNVSTLELGDSALYLCASSSGGLALLENIQYFGAGTRLSVL.

The chain carries TRBV27 and TRBJ1-6; 8 bases fit TRBD1. The CDR3 spans 17 residues. Germline V lookup: CDR1 MNHEY, CDR2 SMNVEV (reference sequence). V shed 5 bases and J 1 base; nucleotides not matched to a gene: 7. This chain's CDR3 is CASSRIQGASYNSPLHF. In nucleotides, the CDR3 is TGTGCCAGCAGTCGAATTCAGGGGGCTTCCTATAATTCACCCCTCCACTTT.

This clonotype was found many times. This rearrangement joins TRBV5-5 to TRBJ2-2; 9 bases fit TRBD1. The CDR3 consists of 15 residues. CDR1 and CDR2 (germline): SGHKS, YYEKEE (reference sequence). With V trimmed by 3 bases and J by 5 bases, 5 bases remained unmatched. CDR3 protein: CASSWGQGVTGELFF. The CDR3, as DNA: TGTGCCAGCAGCTGGGGACAGGGTGTAACCGGGGAGCTGTTTTTT.

This chain joins TRBV5-1 and TRBJ1-2, with unresolved D. CDR3 length: 14 amino acids. Germline loops: CDR1 SGHRS, CDR2 YFSETQ. V was pared by 3 bases and J by 3 bases, with 12 bases between. CDR3 region: CASSSSRIDYGYTF. CDR3 in DNA: TGCGCCAGCAGCTCTAGCCGGATCGACTATGGCTACACCTTC. The variable domain in full, with the rest retrieved from reference TRBV5-1 and TRBJ1-2, is KAGVTQTPRYLIKTRGQQVTLSCSPISGHRSVSWYQQTPGQGLQFLFEYFSETQRNKGNFPGRFSGRQFSNSRSEMNVSTLELGDSALYLCASSSSRIDYGYTFGSGTRLTVV.

This clonotype was seen at least ten times. The genes are TRBV7-9 and TRBJ2-6; D not certain. With 6 bases removed from V and 11 bases from J, the gap between germline ends came to 17 bases. The CDR3 has 14 residues. CDR1 and CDR2 (germline): SEHNR, FQNEAQ (reference sequence). CDR3 sequence reads: CASSLGPLKHVLTF. DNA for the CDR3: TGTGCCAGCAGTCTCGGACCACTCAAGCACGTCCTGACTTTC.

The sample holds many counts of this clonotype. The chain recombines TRBV29-1 with TRBJ1-1, with D maybe TRBD1 (5 bases). Per the germline V gene, CDR1 is SQVTM and CDR2 is ANQGSEA. With 5 bases removed from V and 4 bases from J, the gap between germline ends came to 17 bases. The CDR3 spans 14 residues. This chain's CDR3 is CSVFGIMGTTEAFF. CDR3 nucleotide sequence: TGCAGCGTTTTTGGGATTATGGGGACCACTGAAGCTTTCTTT. Full variable domain (missing parts from reference TRBV29-1 and TRBJ1-1): SAVISQKPSRDICQRGTSLTIQCQVDSQVTMMFWYRQQPGQSLTLIATANQGSEATYESGFVIDKFPISRPNLTFSTLTVSNMSPEDSSIYLCSVFGIMGTTEAFFGQGTRLTVV.

This clonotype was observed many times. The V call is TRBV20-1, the J call TRBJ2-1, with 7 bases matching TRBD2. The V segment lost 6 bases and the J segment 8 bases; nucleotides outside the gene matches: 13. CDR1 and CDR2 (germline): DFQATT, SNEGSKA (reference sequence). The CDR3 is made up of 14 amino acids. The CDR3 sequence: CSAWGDYRYYEQFF. The CDR3 DNA sequence: TGCAGTGCCTGGGGGGACTACCGTTACTATGAGCAGTTCTTC.

The table lists this clonotype with many counts. V gene TRBV6-6 combines with J gene TRBJ2-2, with 7 nucleotides matching TRBD2. Germline V gene lookup returns CDR1 MNHNY and CDR2 SVGAGI (reference sequence). J was trimmed by 3 bases and V by 0 bases; bases with no gene match: 7. The CDR3 totals 17 residues. The CDR3 protein is CASSYSPGGGYTGELFF. The CDR3 bases are TGTGCCAGCAGTTACTCGCCGGGAGGAGGATACACCGGGGAGCTGTTTTTT.

This clonotype was picked up many times. The genes are TRBV20-1 and TRBJ2-3; 11 bases match TRBD2. The germline gives CDR1 DFQATT, CDR2 SNEGSKA (reference sequence). The V segment lost 6 bases and the J segment 7 bases; nucleotides outside the gene matches: 9. This CDR3 spans 14 amino acids. For the CDR3, the DNA is TGCAGTGCCCAGGGTCTAGCGGGGGGAAATACGCAGTATTTT. Translation gives CSAQGLAGGNTQYF.

In its sample, this clonotype was seen many times. The chain couples TRBV6-6 to TRBJ1-2; TRBD1 matches 7 bases. There are 15 residues in the CDR3. Germline CDR1 MNHNY, CDR2 SVGAGI (reference sequence). V lost 6 bases to trimming and J lost 4 bases; unmatched junction nucleotides: 11. DNA of the CDR3: TGTGCCAGCAGCACGTTAAAAACAGGGGTCTATGGCTACACCTTC. Encoded protein: CASSTLKTGVYGYTF.

This clonotype was picked up many times. V gene TRBV10-3 combines with J gene TRBJ2-2, with 12 positions matching TRBD2. Germline V CDR1 and CDR2: ENHRY, SYGVKD. CDR3 length: 14 residues. The V and J ends lost 10 bases and 5 bases, in that order; junction bases with no gene match: 5. The CDR3 region has the DNA TGTGCCACGACTAGCGGGAGAAGTACCGGGGAGCTGTTTTTT. It translates to CATTSGRSTGELFF.

This clonotype was observed at least ten times. The chain uses TRBV5-1 and TRBJ2-3; D is uncertain. V lost 4 bases and J 0 bases, leaving 12 bases between the germline ends. Per germline, CDR1 SGHRS and CDR2 YFSETQ. The CDR3 has 15 residues. CDR3 loop: CASSPDPTSTDTQYF. The CDR3 DNA is TGCGCCAGCAGCCCGGACCCTACTAGCACAGATACGCAGTATTTT.